Following are 28 T cell receptor beta chains from one sample sequenced in a study of STAT5B mutations in CD4+ large granular lymphocyte leukemia. Libraries were prepared by immunoSEQ multiplex PCR; TCRdb keeps only in-frame clonotypes and omits some of them. Counted here are 20,000 to 25,000 clones, 74% occurring once; the ten biggest clones make up approximately 9.5%. The sample consisted of CD4+ T cells from blood buffy coats. Source of these receptors: a human donor in good health.

The gene calls are TRBV7-9 and TRBJ2-3; D unresolved. V lost 3 bases to trimming and J lost 2 bases, with 12 bases between them. The CDR3 has 15 residues. In germline, CDR1 is SEHNR, CDR2 FQNEAQ (reference sequence). CDR3 region: CASSFLGRDTDTQYF. In DNA, the CDR3 is TGTGCCAGCAGCTTTCTGGGCAGAGACACAGATACGCAGTATTTT. Full variable domain (missing parts from reference TRBV7-9 and TRBJ2-3): DTGVSQNPRHKITKRGQNVTFRCDPISEHNRLYWYRQTLGQGPEFLTYFQNEAQLEKSRLLSDRFSAERPKGSFSTLEIQRTEQGDSAMYLCASSFLGRDTDTQYFGPGTRLTVL.

By sample fraction, this clone is medium-sized. This rearrangement joins TRBV7-2 to TRBJ2-1; 10 positions agree with TRBD2. The germline CDR1 and CDR2 sequences are SGHTA and FQGNSA. Trimming cost V 4 bases and J 9 bases; bases outside gene matches: 9. The CDR3 covers 15 residues. The CDR3 nucleotides are TGTGCCAGCAGCTCGAGCGGGGGGGCCGAGGTTGAGCAGTTCTTC. Translation: CASSSSGGAEVEQFF.

The J gene is TRBJ2-5, the V gene TRBV6-1; D may correspond to TRBD1 or TRBD2 (5 bases each). V was shortened by 4 bases and J by 5 bases, with 20 bases between the two germline ends. This CDR3 region has 16 residues. Germline CDR1 MNHNS, CDR2 SASEGT. The CDR3 DNA reads as TGTGCCAGCAGTGGGGGGTCGGGGCAGGTATTTGAGACCCAGTACTTC. Protein product: CASSGGSGQVFETQYF.

The chain joins TRBV5-5 to TRBJ2-7, with D perhaps matching TRBD1 or TRBD2 (5 bases each). This CDR3 has 15 residues. Germline V gene data show CDR1 as SGHKS and CDR2 as YYEKEE (reference sequence). Deletions cut 4 bases from V and 0 bases from J, with 14 bases between. CDR3: CASSPGLGASYEQYV. In DNA, the CDR3 is TGTGCCAGCAGCCCCGGCCTCGGGGCCTCCTACGAGCAGTACGTC.

The V and J genes are TRBV2 and TRBJ2-3; D call uncertain. Germline CDR1 reads SNHLY; CDR2 reads FYNNEI. Deletions cut 7 bases from V and 5 bases from J, with 10 bases between. The CDR3 has 12 residues. This CDR3 is CASKNDLDTQYF. In DNA, the CDR3 is TGTGCCAGCAAGAACGACCTAGATACGCAGTATTTT. The complete variable domain, with remaining parts taken from reference TRBV2 and TRBJ2-3, reads EPEVTQTPSHQVTQMGQEVILRCVPISNHLYFYWYRQILGQKVEFLVSFYNNEISEKSEIFDDQFSVERPDGSNFTLKIRSTKLEDSAMYFCASKNDLDTQYFGPGTRLTVL.

The rearrangement links TRBV27 to TRBJ1-5; D gene unclear. Looked up from germline, CDR1 is MNHEY and CDR2 is SMNVEV (reference sequence). The V end was cut by 3 bases, the J end by 7 bases, with 10 bases between. The CDR3 loop spans 13 amino acids. The DNA for the CDR3 is TGTGCCAGCAGTTTCAGCCTCAGGCAGCCCCAGCATTTT. Protein product: CASSFSLRQPQHF.

The chain combines TRBV7-6 with TRBJ1-5, with D unresolved. V dropped 5 bases and J dropped 6 bases, with 11 bases sitting between them. The CDR3 spans 13 residues. The germline CDR1 and CDR2 sequences are SGHVS and FNYEAQ. CDR3 bases: TGTGCCAGCAGCCCCAATATGGGTCAGCCCCAGCATTTT. As protein: CASSPNMGQPQHF.

The chain couples TRBV5-4 to TRBJ2-1, with 8 bases fitting TRBD2. The CDR3 consists of 17 residues. In germline, CDR1 is SGHNT, CDR2 YYREEE (reference sequence). With 0 bases clipped from V and 8 bases from J, the junction kept 13 bases outside the gene matches. For the CDR3, the DNA is TGTGCCAGCAGCTTGGCCACGGGGGGGTACCCGTCGGATGAGCAGTTCTTC. Translated: CASSLATGGYPSDEQFF.

The CDR3 nucleotides read TGTGCCAGCAAGGAGGGGCACGGCTCCTACAATGAGCAGTTCTTC. Protein sequence: CASKEGHGSYNEQFF. The chain has TRBV6-5 and TRBJ2-1; maybe TRBD2 (6 bases). This CDR3 comprises 15 residues. The V and J ends lost 7 bases and 0 bases respectively, with 13 bases between them. Germline CDR1 MNHEY, CDR2 SVGAGI.

The chain couples TRBV7-6 to TRBJ2-2; unclear D gene. Germline V lookup: CDR1 SGHVS, CDR2 FNYEAQ. This CDR3 spans 13 amino acids. V was clipped by 5 bases and J by 5 bases, with 9 bases between them. This CDR3 is CASSPVNTGELFF. The CDR3 DNA sequence: TGTGCCAGCAGCCCCGTGAATACCGGGGAGCTGTTTTTT.

This chain uses TRBV7-9 with TRBJ1-3; D unclear. Trimming pared 5 bases from V and 1 base from J, leaving 12 bases between. The germline V gene encodes CDR1 SEHNR and CDR2 FQNEAQ (reference sequence). CDR3 length equals 15 residues. This chain's CDR3 is CASSTIQRSGNTIYF. CDR3 nucleotide sequence: TGTGCCAGCAGCACTATACAAAGATCTGGAAACACCATATATTTT. The entire variable domain, with the rest obtained from reference TRBV7-9 and TRBJ1-3, is as follows: DTGVSQNPRHKITKRGQNVTFRCDPISEHNRLYWYRQTLGQGPEFLTYFQNEAQLEKSRLLSDRFSAERPKGSFSTLEIQRTEQGDSAMYLCASSTIQRSGNTIYFGEGSWLTVV.

V gene TRBV28 combines with J gene TRBJ2-7; D possibly matches TRBD1 or TRBD2 (5 bases each). The V gene lost 11 bases and the J gene lost 2 bases, with 13 bases spanning the gap. Germline CDR1 is MDHEN and CDR2 is SYDVKM. This CDR3 region has 12 residues. Written as DNA, the CDR3 is TGTGCCGCGAGGGGTCGGACCTACGAGCAGTACTTC. This encodes CAARGRTYEQYF.

This clone was seen more than once but under ten times. The chain employs TRBV11-2 and TRBJ2-3; the match to TRBD1 covers 9 bases. The CDR3 has 14 residues. Germline CDR1 and CDR2: SGHAT and FQNNGV. J was trimmed by 6 bases and V by 3 bases; bases with no gene match: 4. The CDR3 DNA reads as TGTGCCAGCAGCTTGGACAGGGGAAGGGATACGCAGTATTTT. Its translation: CASSLDRGRDTQYF. Variable domain in full (rest from reference TRBV11-2 and TRBJ2-3): EAGVAQSPRYKIIEKRQSVAFWCNPISGHATLYWYQQILGQGPKLLIQFQNNGVVDDSQLPKDRFSAERLKGVDSTLKIQPAKLEDSAVYLCASSLDRGRDTQYFGPGTRLTVL.

J is TRBJ2-5 and V is TRBV5-1, with 8 bases fitting TRBD1. V trimming: 3 bases; J trimming: 4 bases; junction bases outside the gene matches: 8. CDR3 size: 15 residues. The V gene's germline CDR1 is SGHRS and CDR2 YFSETQ. CDR3 amino acids: CASSSIQGGGETQYF. The DNA for the CDR3 is TGCGCCAGCAGCTCGATACAGGGGGGAGGAGAGACCCAGTACTTC.

This chain joins TRBV27 and TRBJ1-5, with no clear D. This CDR3 has 19 amino acids. Germline assignment: CDR1 MNHEY and CDR2 SMNVEV (reference sequence). Between the trimmed V and J ends, which lost 3 bases and 0 bases, there was a span of 21 bases. CDR3: CASSFLDGVTEDSNQPQHF. The CDR3 DNA follows: TGTGCCAGCAGTTTCCTCGACGGAGTAACGGAAGATAGCAATCAGCCCCAGCATTTT.

The table lists this clone with a few counts. The rearrangement joins TRBV30 to TRBJ2-3; 16 bases map to TRBD2. The CDR3 extends over 18 amino acids. The germline V gene encodes CDR1 GTSNPN and CDR2 SVGIG (reference sequence). V lost 3 bases to trimming and J lost 1 base; unmatched junction nucleotides: 7. This CDR3 is CAWRGKGTSGRGTDTQYF. The CDR3 DNA follows: TGTGCCTGGAGGGGGAAAGGGACTAGCGGGAGGGGCACAGATACGCAGTATTTT.

CDR3 region: CASSPGLAGLPDTQYF. CDR3 in DNA: TGTGCCAGTAGTCCGGGACTAGCGGGCCTTCCGGATACGCAGTATTTT. This sequence joins TRBV19 and TRBJ2-3, with 12 positions matching TRBD2. This CDR3 has 16 residues. Germline assignment: CDR1 LNHDA and CDR2 SQIVND (reference sequence). Trimming removed 5 bases from V and 6 bases from J; junction bases left unmatched: 9.

V and J are TRBV7-8 and TRBJ2-5; 8 bases map to TRBD1. CDR1 and CDR2 (germline): SGHVS, FQNEAQ. The CDR3 length is 13 residues. Trimming took 3 bases from V and 5 from J; bases not matched to a gene: 2. The chain's CDR3 is CASSFTGGETQYF. CDR3 in DNA: TGTGCCAGCAGCTTTACAGGGGGGGAGACCCAGTACTTC.

The rearrangement joins TRBV2 to TRBJ2-3; D is perhaps TRBD1 (6 bases). Germline CDR1 and CDR2: SNHLY and FYNNEI. The CDR3 length is 16 residues. V was shortened by 2 bases and J by 4 bases, with 16 bases between the two germline ends. For the CDR3, the DNA is TGTGCCAGCAGTGAAACAGGGTTAAGAGGGGCAGATACGCAGTATTTT. Its protein is CASSETGLRGADTQYF.

The rearrangement uses TRBV9 and TRBJ2-5; 7 nucleotides align to TRBD2. Germline CDR1 reads SGDLS; CDR2 reads YYNGEE. The CDR3 runs to 13 residues. V was clipped by 5 bases and J by 3 bases; unmatched bases: 4. The CDR3, as DNA: TGTGCCAGCAGATCAAGCGGGGAAGAGACCCAGTACTTC. Its protein product is CASRSSGEETQYF.

The chain has TRBV25-1 and TRBJ1-2; no reliable D call. The CDR3 consists of 12 residues. Germline V gene lookup returns CDR1 MGHDK and CDR2 SYGVNS. The V end lost 4 bases, the J end lost 2 bases, and 5 bases lay between the germline ends. This CDR3 reads CASSAVNYGYTF. In DNA, the CDR3 is TGTGCCAGCAGTGCCGTCAACTATGGCTACACCTTC.

This chain joins TRBV15 and TRBJ1-1; D not resolved. Germline CDR1 LNHNV, CDR2 YYDKDF (reference sequence). V was cut by 1 base and J by 0 bases, with 9 bases left in between. CDR3 size: 15 residues. The CDR3 bases are TGTGCCACCAGCAGAGCCGGTGGTATGAACACTGAAGCTTTCTTT. This gives the protein CATSRAGGMNTEAFF.

The chain has TRBV11-2 and TRBJ2-7; 11 nucleotides match TRBD2. The CDR3 sequence is 15 residues long. Germline V lookup: CDR1 SGHAT, CDR2 FQNNGV. V was clipped by 5 bases and J by 3 bases; unmatched bases: 6. For the CDR3, the DNA is TGTGCCAGCAGCCCGGGACTAGCGGAACGCTACGAGCAGTACTTC. Translating it yields CASSPGLAERYEQYF.

This chain joins TRBV28 and TRBJ2-7, with TRBD1 identical over 10 bases. The CDR3 runs 15 residues. With V trimmed by 6 bases and J by 1 base, 6 bases remained unmatched. Germline-derived CDR1 and CDR2 are MDHEN and SYDVKM. CDR3 in amino acids: CASRSGQGISYEQYF. The CDR3 DNA follows: TGTGCCAGCAGATCGGGACAGGGGATTTCCTACGAGCAGTACTTC.

The chain uses TRBV28 and TRBJ2-1; 14 nucleotides align to TRBD2. With V trimmed by 5 bases and J by 4 bases, 4 bases remained unmatched. The germline V gene encodes CDR1 MDHEN and CDR2 SYDVKM. The CDR3 consists of 16 residues. The CDR3 DNA sequence: TGTGCCAGCAGTGGGGGACTAGCGGGAGCGTACAATGAGCAGTTCTTC. This gives the protein CASSGGLAGAYNEQFF.

The chain has TRBV11-2 and TRBJ1-5, with TRBD1 matching over 10 bases. The CDR3 consists of 17 residues. Trimming took 2 bases from V and 2 from J; bases not matched to a gene: 6. Germline CDR1 is SGHAT and CDR2 is FQNNGV. In DNA form, the CDR3 reads TGTGCCAGCAGCTTATCTCCGGGACAGGGGCGCAATCAGCCCCAGCATTTT. It codes for CASSLSPGQGRNQPQHF. Combining the CDR3 with reference TRBV11-2 and TRBJ1-5 gives the whole variable domain EAGVAQSPRYKIIEKRQSVAFWCNPISGHATLYWYQQILGQGPKLLIQFQNNGVVDDSQLPKDRFSAERLKGVDSTLKIQPAKLEDSAVYLCASSLSPGQGRNQPQHFGDGTRLSIL.

In this sample, this clone turned up once. This chain's CDR3 is CASSLEGGGGYTF. CDR3 nucleotide sequence: TGTGCCAGCAGCTTAGAGGGGGGAGGTGGCTACACCTTC. The genes are TRBV7-9 and TRBJ1-2; tentative D call: TRBD1 (6 bases). The CDR3 length is 13 residues. CDR1 is SEHNR, CDR2 FQNEAQ, per germline (reference sequence). Trimming left V 1 base short and J 7 bases short, with 10 bases between.

The chain joins TRBV14 to TRBJ1-1, with TRBD1 matching over 11 bases. The CDR3 is made up of 15 amino acids. The J segment lost 5 bases and the V segment lost 6 bases, leaving 8 bases of the junction unmatched. Germline loops: CDR1 SGHDN, CDR2 FVKESK. In nucleotides, the CDR3 is TGTGCCAGCAGGTGGACAGGGGGCGCGGGAACTGAAGCTTTCTTT. Its protein product is CASRWTGGAGTEAFF.